This T cell receptor (beta chain) was recorded in a study of post-analysis software for immune sequencing data. To note about this clonotype: The antigen is not known.

General study results and limits: For normalized Chao1 diversity, multiple sclerosis patients scored significantly lower than controls did. A handful of TRBV segments, including TRBV5-6, TRBV5-1 and TRBV20-1, were more frequent in patients than controls.

V gave up 7 bases and J gave up 5 bases, with 9 bases separating them. The germline V gene encodes CDR1 SGHAT and CDR2 FQNNGV. The CDR3 loop spans 12 amino acids. Built from TCR beta cDNA, the libraries had unique molecular identifiers in them. TCRdb re-derived calls from the PCR reads in MiXCR, one entry per CDR3 protein. Counted here are approximately 690,000 distinct CDR3 sequences, 59% occurring once; the ten biggest clones make up approximately 11%. Input material: blood. V gene TRBV11-2 combines with J gene TRBJ2-1; D is uncertain. The sequence was obtained from a girl aged 2 to 10 with multiple sclerosis. As DNA, the CDR3 is TGTGCCAGCATCGAGATCAACAATGAGCAGTTCTTC. Its protein product is CASIEINNEQFF.